The TCR beta chain described here comes from a study of shared clonotypes between healthy human individuals (TCRdb year 2020). Broadly, across the study: Three men and a couple of women, aged 18 to 49 years, made up the cohort. For each donor, CD4 naive and CD4 memory were each given three plates, CD8 naive was given two plates, and CD8 memory was given one plate. Per donor, leukapheresis produced somewhere between about 0.94 and 9.5 billion PBMCs. The study deeply sequenced blood TCR repertoires of several healthy adults to estimate repertoire size and the extent of clonotype sharing between individuals. Different laboratories and diverse techniques were used to prepare libraries and sequence TCR repertoires, to increase sequencing depth and limit assay-specific biases.

Reading the germline V gene (reference sequence) gives CDR1 GTSNPN and CDR2 SVGIG. Cut back by 0 bases and 5 bases, the V and J ends lie 13 bases apart. CDR3 length: 15 amino acids, cysteine to phenylalanine. The DNA shown is the 45-base CDR3, in frame from base 1. TCR CDR3 regions were amplified from genomic DNA by multiplex PCR using the deep immunoSEQ assay. Genomic DNA extracted from each cell subset was distributed evenly over all wells of several immunoSEQ 96-well plates, and each plate served as one replicate. For sorted subsets, 150 to 200 ng genomic DNA, equal to about 30,000 T cell genomes, was loaded into each replicate PCR. Purified libraries were measured with a Qubit 3.0 fluorometer, size-checked on a Bioanalyzer 2100, and measured again with the KAPA Library Quantification kit. Each immunoSEQ 96-well plate was sequenced on its own single-read 150-cycle Illumina NextSeq 550 flow cell. The study's processing was this. The immunoSEQ output contained only junctional sequences without quality scores, so filtering could not match that applied to full-length reads. To assign V/J genes and CDR3, sequences were annotated using PyIR, a Python wrapper for IgBLAST v1.9, with IMGT germline references. Reads were removed for weak V/J assignments (E-value above 1e-6), missing CDR3, stop codons, out-of-frame junctions, or ambiguous translated residues. V3J clonotypes were defined by identical inferred V gene, J gene, and CDR3 amino acid sequence. The percentage overlap between two repertoires was calculated by dividing the number of shared unique clonotypes by the size of the smaller repertoire. RTK rarefaction, the Chao1 estimator, and Recon v2.1 estimates of unobserved clonotypes were used to assess repertoire richness. Generation probabilities were computed with OLGA for all TCRbeta clonotypes obtained by the gDNA method from a handful of donors. The source is immuneACCESS, and TCRdb retained only in-frame sequences with V and J called. Part of the clones is not carried over; for the studies checked, unresolved V genes explain less than half of this, and the remainder is unexplained. From that table come the V and J calls and clone size; the DNA was used to work out D and trimming. The sample records some 2,000,000 clones, 85% to 95% of which are singletons. Clones ranked in the top ten supply under 0.15% of the sample.

Only one count was recorded for this clone. Its antigen remains undetermined. No much larger clone is present one base from it, and per-base qualities are unavailable. The donors were healthy, HIV-negative adults who had no recently reported acute infections or vaccinations. All donors were Caucasian adults living in Nashville, Tennessee, USA. Magnetic negative selection was used to enrich CD4+ T cells, after which naive cells were positively selected on CD45RA and the negative fraction became the memory subset. Blood was collected by leukapheresis, and PBMCs were isolated by Ficoll-Histopaque density gradient centrifugation and then cryopreserved in liquid nitrogen vapor phase. Purity and quantity of every magnetically sorted T cell population were checked by analytical flow cytometry. Genomic DNA was isolated from every sorted fraction and measured by UV absorbance on a Nanodrop 2000c. Broader findings and caveats from the paper: Pairwise subsampling led to the expectation that sequencing depth would affect the degree of clonotype sharing among donors. Rarefaction of sorted-subset datasets indicated incomplete sequencing despite the large sequencing depth. Because the study included only a small number of donors, the genetic and exposure-history diversity represented was limited. Estimated clonotype richness was generally larger for naive than for memory subsets. Clonotypes shared by all four sorted-subset donors showed higher generation probabilities than non-shared clonotypes. Only blood was sampled, and tissue TCR repertoires likely differ from those in blood. When a few donors were compared, the shared fraction of clonotypes was about 5.4% for naive CD4, 3% to 4% for naive CD8, 2% to 2.5% for memory CD4, and around 0.37% for memory CD8.

The sequencing input was naive CD4+ T cells sorted from blood. Sample cell subset or site, as interpreted from the label and publication: CD45RA+ positively selected. This TCR was sampled from a man younger than 35 in good health. The rearrangement combines TRBV30 with TRBJ1-4, with no D gene named confidently. The CDR3 region has the sequence CAWSVQGIRNEKLFF. The DNA sequence reads TGTGCCTGGAGTGTACAAGGGATACGCAATGAAAAACTGTTTTTT.